These 10 T cell receptor beta chains originate from one sample sequenced in a study of blood T cells in healthy people across ages. The authors ran a second PCR of 7 to 11 cycles using a sample-barcoded 5' primer and a J-beta primer mix. A single record per CDR3 protein comes from TCRdb applying MiXCR to the 5' RACE reads. There are about 1.8 million distinct CDR3 sequences in the sample; around half occur only once, and 2.1% lies in the top ten. Sequencing was carried out using blood. The receptors stem from a woman aged 40 to 50 in good health.

In its sample, this clonotype was seen a few times. The chain links TRBV19 to TRBJ2-4, with 7 bases aligning to TRBD1. The J call may be mistaken, given a closer DNA end match to TRBJ2-7. This CDR3 region has 14 residues. CDR1 LNHDA and CDR2 SQIVND come from the germline V gene (reference sequence). For the CDR3, the DNA is TGTGCCAGTAGTGTCCGACAGGGCCGGAACGAGCAGTACTTC. Protein product: CASSVRQGRNEQYF.

This chain uses TRBV7-2 with TRBJ1-2; a weak D match, TRBD1 (6 bases). Per the germline V gene, CDR1 is SGHTA and CDR2 is FQGNSA. The V gene lost 11 bases and the J gene lost 4 bases, with 26 bases spanning the gap. The CDR3 covers 16 residues. The CDR3 DNA reads TGTGCCTGCGGTCCGGGGGGGCAAATGGGGCCCTATGGCTACACCTTC. As protein: CACGPGGQMGPYGYTF. The variable domain in full, with the rest retrieved from reference TRBV7-2 and TRBJ1-2, is GAGVSQSPSNKVTEKGKDVELRCDPISGHTALYWYRQSLGQGLEFLIYFQGNSAPDKSGLPSDRFSAERTGGSVSTLTIQRTQQEDSAVYLCACGPGGQMGPYGYTFGSGTRLTVV.

To note about this clonotype: Its ends do not fully match the called genes, so a read error is possible. The rearrangement joins TRBV6-5 to TRBJ2-7; tentatively, D is TRBD1 or TRBD2 (5 bases each). The CDR3 contains 14 residues. Germline assignment: CDR1 MNHEY and CDR2 SVGAGI. In DNA, the CDR3 is TGTGCCAGCAGTTATGGGGCTAGCTCCTCCGAGCAGTACTTC. Translation: CASSYGASSSEQYF.

V is TRBV11-3 and J is TRBJ2-1; D may be TRBD1 (6 bases). Trimming left V 4 bases short and J 9 bases short, with 16 bases between. CDR1 is SGHNT and CDR2 is YENEEA in the germline V gene. This CDR3 is built from 14 residues. The CDR3 coding sequence is TGTGCCAGCAGCTCCCCAGTAACAGGGACTGAGCAGTTCTTC. Protein sequence: CASSSPVTGTEQFF.

There are a few counts of this clonotype. The J gene is TRBJ2-3, the V gene TRBV20-1; 11 nucleotides agree with TRBD2. The CDR3 covers 19 residues. Germline V gives CDR1 DFQATT, CDR2 SNEGSKA (reference sequence). The junction had 18 bases not matched to a gene; V was cut back by 3 bases and J by 4 bases. The CDR3 here is CSASWLSGGVSPQADTQYF. The CDR3, as DNA: TGCAGTGCTAGCTGGCTTAGCGGGGGGGTTAGCCCCCAAGCAGATACGCAGTATTTT.

The chain employs TRBV7-2 and TRBJ2-5; 12 bases are a match to TRBD2. V gave up 4 bases and J gave up 0 bases; unmatched junction bases: 6. The CDR3 runs to 17 residues. Germline V gene data show CDR1 as SGHTA and CDR2 as FQGNSA. The CDR3 reads CASSWTSGEAYQETQYF. In DNA form, the CDR3 reads TGTGCCAGCAGCTGGACTAGCGGGGAGGCGTACCAAGAGACCCAGTACTTC.

This chain links TRBV3-1 with TRBJ2-7, with 12 bases aligning to TRBD2. Germline loops: CDR1 LGHDT, CDR2 YNNKEL (reference sequence). This CDR3 has 15 residues. V was pared by 5 bases and J by 7 bases, with 9 bases of the junction left unmatched. CDR3 in amino acids: CASSNLAGGEKEQYF. The CDR3 bases are TGTGCCAGCAGCAACCTAGCGGGGGGGGAAAAAGAGCAGTACTTC.

A few counts support this clonotype. The gene calls are TRBV7-2 and TRBJ2-7; the D is unclear. Trimming removed 5 bases at V and 3 bases at J, with 11 bases between. Per germline, CDR1 SGHTA and CDR2 FQGNSA. CDR3 length: 13 amino acids. The CDR3 spells CASSLRIYYEQYF. CDR3 bases: TGTGCCAGCAGCCTCCGGATTTACTACGAGCAGTACTTC. Together with reference TRBV7-2 and TRBJ2-7, the CDR3 gives the full variable domain: GAGVSQSPSNKVTEKGKDVELRCDPISGHTALYWYRQSLGQGLEFLIYFQGNSAPDKSGLPSDRFSAERTGGSVSTLTIQRTQQEDSAVYLCASSLRIYYEQYFGPGTRLTVT.

This clonotype was picked up a small number of times. The chain links TRBV15 to TRBJ1-5, with 8 bases that match TRBD1. From germline, CDR1 is LNHNV and CDR2 YYDKDF (reference sequence). With V trimmed by 6 bases and J by 4 bases, 8 bases remained unmatched. The CDR3 totals 15 residues. The CDR3 sequence is CATSVDRGRNQPQHF. The CDR3 DNA reads TGTGCCACCAGTGTTGACAGGGGACGAAATCAGCCCCAGCATTTT.

In DNA, the CDR3 is TGTGCCAGCAGCCCTCTAGGACAGGGGGCGGGCTATGGCTACACCTTC. Protein sequence: CASSPLGQGAGYGYTF. The V gene is TRBV7-2, the J gene TRBJ1-2; 11 bases align to TRBD1. Trimming took 5 bases from V and 4 from J; bases not matched to a gene: 9. CDR3 size: 16 residues. Germline V lookup: CDR1 SGHTA, CDR2 FQGNSA.